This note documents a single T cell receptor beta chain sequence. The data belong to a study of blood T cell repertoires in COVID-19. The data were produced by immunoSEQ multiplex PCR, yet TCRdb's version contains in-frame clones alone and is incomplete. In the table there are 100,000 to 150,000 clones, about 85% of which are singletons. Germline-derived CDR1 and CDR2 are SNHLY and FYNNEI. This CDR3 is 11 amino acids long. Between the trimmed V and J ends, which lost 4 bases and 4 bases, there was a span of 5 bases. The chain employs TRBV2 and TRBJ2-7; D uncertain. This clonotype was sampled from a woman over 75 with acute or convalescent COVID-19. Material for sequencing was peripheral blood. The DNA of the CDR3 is TGTGCCAGCAGTGGTTATTACGAGCAGTACTTC. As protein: CASSGYYEQYF.